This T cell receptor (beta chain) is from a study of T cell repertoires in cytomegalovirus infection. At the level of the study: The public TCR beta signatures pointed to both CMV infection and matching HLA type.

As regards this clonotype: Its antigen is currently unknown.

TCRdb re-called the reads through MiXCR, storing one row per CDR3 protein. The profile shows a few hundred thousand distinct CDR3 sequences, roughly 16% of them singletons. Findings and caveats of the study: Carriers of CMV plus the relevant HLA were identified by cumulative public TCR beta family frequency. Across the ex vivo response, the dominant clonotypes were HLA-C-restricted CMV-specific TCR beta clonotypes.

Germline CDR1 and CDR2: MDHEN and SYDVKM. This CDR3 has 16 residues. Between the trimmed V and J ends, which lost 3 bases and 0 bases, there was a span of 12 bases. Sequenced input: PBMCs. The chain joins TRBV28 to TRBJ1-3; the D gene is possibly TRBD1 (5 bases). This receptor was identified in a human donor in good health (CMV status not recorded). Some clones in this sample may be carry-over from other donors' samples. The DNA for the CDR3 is TGTGCCAGCAGTTTTGCCAGGGCAACCTCTGGAAACACCATATATTTT. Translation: CASSFARATSGNTIYF.